This T cell receptor beta chain appears in the sequencing data of a study of blood T cell repertoires in COVID-19. Looking at the study overall: Both acute and convalescent COVID-19 samples were obtained from the United States, Italy and Spain. Sources were T cells, B-cell-depleted T cells, or PBMCs; the material itself was cDNA or gDNA.

Trimming at V came to 3 bases and at J to 0 bases, leaving 14 bases not matched to a gene. This CDR3 is 19 amino acids long. Germline V gene lookup returns CDR1 LGHDT and CDR2 YNNKEL (reference sequence). Methods used by the authors: How many nucleated cells were present was estimated from reference gene primer amplification. Data came from immunoSEQ multiplex PCR; TCRdb stores just in-frame clones and leaves some out. V and J calls plus clone size are reproduced from that table; the DNA served to infer D and trimming. Found here are hundreds of thousands of clones, about 90% of them singletons; the top ten hold around 10%.

This chain uses TRBV3-1 (or the pseudogene TRBV3-2) with TRBJ1-5; the match to TRBD1 covers 7 bases. The sample taken for sequencing was peripheral blood. This clonotype originated in a woman aged 25 to 39 with COVID-19, enrolled during active disease. CDR3 protein: CASSHQPGTDLNSNQPQHF. The CDR3 nucleotides read TGTGCCAGCAGCCATCAGCCCGGGACAGACCTTAATAGCAATCAGCCCCAGCATTTT.